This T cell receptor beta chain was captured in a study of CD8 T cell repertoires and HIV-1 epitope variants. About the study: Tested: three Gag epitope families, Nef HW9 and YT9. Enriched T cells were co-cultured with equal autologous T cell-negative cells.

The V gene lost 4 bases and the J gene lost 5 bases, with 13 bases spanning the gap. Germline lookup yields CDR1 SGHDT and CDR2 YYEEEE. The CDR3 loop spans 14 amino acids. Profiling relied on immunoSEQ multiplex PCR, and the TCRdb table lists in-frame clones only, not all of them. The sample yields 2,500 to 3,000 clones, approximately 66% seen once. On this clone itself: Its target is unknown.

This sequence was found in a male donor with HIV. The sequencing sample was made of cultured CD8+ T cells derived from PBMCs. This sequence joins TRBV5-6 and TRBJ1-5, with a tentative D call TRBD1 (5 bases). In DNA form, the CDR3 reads TGTGCCAGCAGCCAAGGGGCAGGGTATCAGCCCCAGCATTTT. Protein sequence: CASSQGAGYQPQHF.